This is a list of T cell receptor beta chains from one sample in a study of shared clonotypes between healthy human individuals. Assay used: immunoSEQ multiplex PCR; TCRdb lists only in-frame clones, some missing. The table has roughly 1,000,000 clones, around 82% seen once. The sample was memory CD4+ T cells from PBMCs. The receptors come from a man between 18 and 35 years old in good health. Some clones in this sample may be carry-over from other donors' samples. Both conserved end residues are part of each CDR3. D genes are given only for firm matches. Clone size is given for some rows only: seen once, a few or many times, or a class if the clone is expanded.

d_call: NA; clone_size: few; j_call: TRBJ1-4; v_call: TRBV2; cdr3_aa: CASSEATGTNEKLFF; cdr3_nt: TGTGCCAGCAGTGAAGCGACAGGAACTAATGAAAAACTGTTTTTT
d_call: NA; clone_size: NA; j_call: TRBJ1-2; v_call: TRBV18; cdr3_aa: CASSPPTAGGSDGYTF; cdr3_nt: TGTGCCAGCTCACCACCGACGGCCGGAGGGTCGGATGGCTACACCTTC
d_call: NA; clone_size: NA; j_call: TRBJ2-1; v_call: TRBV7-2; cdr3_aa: CASTFQSSYNEQFF; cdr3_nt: TGTGCCAGCACCTTCCAAAGTTCCTACAATGAGCAGTTCTTC
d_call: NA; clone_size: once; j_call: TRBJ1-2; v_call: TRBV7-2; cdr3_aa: CASSLGAGGVSYGYTF; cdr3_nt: TGTGCCAGCAGCTTAGGGGCTGGGGGTGTAAGCTATGGCTACACCTTC
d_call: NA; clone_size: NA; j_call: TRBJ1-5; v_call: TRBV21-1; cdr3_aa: CASSKVRQNCSNQPQHF; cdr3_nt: TGTGCCAGCAGCAAAGTCCGACAGAATTGTAGCAATCAGCCCCAGCATTTT
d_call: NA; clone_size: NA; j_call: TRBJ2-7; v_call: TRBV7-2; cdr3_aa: CASSQKGGSLMEQYF; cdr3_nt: TGTGCCAGCAGCCAAAAGGGGGGCAGCCTCATGGAGCAGTACTTC
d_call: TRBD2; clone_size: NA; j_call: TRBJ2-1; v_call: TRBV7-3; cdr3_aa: CASSSTSGSNEQFF; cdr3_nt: TGTGCCAGCAGCTCTACTAGCGGGAGCAATGAGCAGTTCTTC
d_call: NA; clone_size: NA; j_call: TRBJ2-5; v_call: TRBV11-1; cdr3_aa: CASRKTGTARETQYF; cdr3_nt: TGTGCCAGCAGGAAGACCGGGACTGCACGAGAGACCCAGTACTTC
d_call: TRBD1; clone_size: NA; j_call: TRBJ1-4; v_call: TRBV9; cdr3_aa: CASSTRQGAGEKLFF; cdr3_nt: TGTGCCAGCAGCACTCGACAGGGGGCCGGTGAAAAACTGTTTTTT
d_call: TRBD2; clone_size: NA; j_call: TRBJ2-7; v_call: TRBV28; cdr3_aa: CASGLAGGGEQYF; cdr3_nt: TGTGCCAGCGGGTTAGCGGGAGGCGGCGAGCAGTACTTC
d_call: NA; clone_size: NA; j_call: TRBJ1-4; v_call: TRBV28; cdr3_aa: CASSEQYFPEKLFF; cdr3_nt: TGTGCCAGCAGTGAACAGTATTTTCCTGAAAAACTGTTTTTT
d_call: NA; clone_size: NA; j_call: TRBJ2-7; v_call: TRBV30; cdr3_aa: CAWSDTVISYEQYF; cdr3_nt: TGTGCCTGGAGTGATACGGTAATCTCCTACGAGCAGTACTTC
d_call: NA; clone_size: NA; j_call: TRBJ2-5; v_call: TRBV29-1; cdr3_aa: CSVLGGSGFRETQYF; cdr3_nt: TGCAGCGTTTTAGGAGGGTCCGGGTTCCGGGAGACCCAGTACTTC
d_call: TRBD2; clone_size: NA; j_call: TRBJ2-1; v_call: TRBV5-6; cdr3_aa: CASSSLAVEQFF; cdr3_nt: TGTGCCAGCAGCTCGCTAGCGGTTGAGCAGTTCTTC
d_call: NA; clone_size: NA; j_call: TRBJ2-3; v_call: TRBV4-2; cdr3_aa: CASSQGGAAGAADTQYF; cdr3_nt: TGTGCCAGCAGCCAAGGGGGGGCGGCGGGAGCCGCAGATACGCAGTATTTT
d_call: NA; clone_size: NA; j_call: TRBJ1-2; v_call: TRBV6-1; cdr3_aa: CASSEAPVYYGYTF; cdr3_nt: TGTGCCAGCAGTGAAGCGCCAGTCTACTATGGCTACACCTTC
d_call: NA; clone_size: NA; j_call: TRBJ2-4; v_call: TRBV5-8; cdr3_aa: CASSFDLAKNIQYF; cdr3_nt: TGTGCCAGCAGCTTTGACCTAGCCAAAAACATTCAGTACTTC
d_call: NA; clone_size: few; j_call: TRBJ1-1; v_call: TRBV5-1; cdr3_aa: CASSRAPEAMNTEAFF; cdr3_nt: TGCGCCAGCAGCCGGGCTCCTGAGGCCATGAACACTGAAGCTTTCTTT
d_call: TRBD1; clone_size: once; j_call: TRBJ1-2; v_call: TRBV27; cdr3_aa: CASSFWGQGSYGYTF; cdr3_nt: TGTGCCAGCAGTTTCTGGGGACAGGGGTCCTATGGCTACACCTTC
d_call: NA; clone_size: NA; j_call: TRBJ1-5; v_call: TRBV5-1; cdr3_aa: CASSPGTVGQPQHF; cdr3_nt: TGCGCCAGCAGCCCCGGGACGGTCGGGCAGCCCCAGCATTTT